This T cell receptor beta chain was identified in a study of blood T cell repertoires in COVID-19. Study-level information: The United States, Italy and Spain supplied acute and convalescent COVID-19 samples. The cDNA or gDNA used as material had been derived from T cells, B-cell-depleted T cells, or PBMCs.

In the source study's methods: Estimates of nucleated cell counts were drawn from the amplification of reference gene primers. Sequencing used immunoSEQ multiplex PCR; TCRdb keeps in-frame clones, though not all of them. The DNA was the basis for D and trimming; V, J and clone size are from that table. The sample includes 150,000 or so clones, around 81% of them seen just once. Germline V gene data show CDR1 as MRHNA and CDR2 as SNTAGT. The CDR3 totals 14 residues. Trimming removed 3 bases from V and 0 bases from J, with 8 bases in between. The V and J genes are TRBV6-4 and TRBJ1-2; D is undetermined. The sequencing input was peripheral blood. The TCR sequence derives from a man in his 60s with active or convalescent COVID-19. As DNA, the CDR3 is TGTGCCAGCAGTGAACTGTTAGCTAACTATGGCTACACCTTC. This encodes CASSELLANYGYTF.